This T cell receptor (beta chain) stems from a study of yellow fever vaccine responses in identical twins. With regard to this clonotype: The antigen remains unidentified.

General observations from the study: The authors reported partly convergent, partly personalized vaccine responses in identical twins.

Per germline, CDR1 SQVTM and CDR2 ANQGSEA. The ends were cut back, 4 bases at V and 2 bases at J, with 10 bases in the middle. The CDR3 is 13 amino acids. Using its own MiXCR run on the RT-PCR reads, TCRdb lists one record per CDR3 protein. The sample includes tens of thousands of distinct CDR3 sequences, about three quarters of them seen just once. This chain links TRBV29-1 with TRBJ2-3; the D is unclear. This specimen consisted of T cells from blood (PBMCs), unsorted or a sorted subset (not recorded which), obtained before or after yellow fever vaccination (not recorded which). The origin of this receptor is a woman under 30 who received the yellow fever vaccine. The CDR3 is CSVAGGYTDTQYF. The CDR3 DNA follows: TGCAGCGTTGCGGGCGGTTACACAGATACGCAGTATTTT.